Listed below are T cell receptor beta chains from one sample, sequenced in a study of cytomegalovirus exposure and HLA in healthy donors. The table came from immunoSEQ multiplex PCR; TCRdb's copy has only in-frame clones and leaves some out. The sample yields some 140,000 clones, roughly three quarters seen once. The material sequenced was PBMCs. The receptors stem from a man aged 25 to 40 in good health and CMV-seropositive. CDR3s include the opening cysteine and the closing phenylalanine or tryptophan. Each record gives: J gene, V gene, CDR3 protein.

>TRBJ1-1|TRBV30
CAWRGVPLNTEAFF
>TRBJ1-2|TRBV14
CASSQGLGQGRTYGYTF
>TRBJ2-7|TRBV7-6
CASSSTLAGGEQYF
>TRBJ2-5|TRBV4-2
CASSRQQGTPTAQYF
>TRBJ2-1|TRBV2
CASSNRGQTYNEQFF
>TRBJ1-1|TRBV2
CASSRQQNTEAFF
>TRBJ2-1|TRBV5-4
CASSLSGAGSYNEQFF
>TRBJ1-6|TRBV10-2
CASSEGGGTGPNSPLHF
>TRBJ1-1|TRBV6-5
CATRRDTEAFF
>TRBJ1-1|TRBV27
CASSLVAGGTEAFF
>TRBJ2-5|TRBV28
CASSLSGAGETQYF
>TRBJ2-1|TRBV7-7
CASSLGVGTVHSYNEQFF
>TRBJ2-1|TRBV5-4
CASSLTSGSRNEQFF
>TRBJ1-3|TRBV6-1
CASSEVGEGNTIYF
>TRBJ1-3|TRBV5-1
CASSLGGQSGNTIYF
>TRBJ1-2|TRBV7-2
CASSLSGRGNYGYTF
>TRBJ2-6|TRBV19
CASSIQGSKSGANVLTF
>TRBJ2-2|TRBV4-1
CASSPSNTGELFF
>TRBJ1-2|TRBV28
CASSLATGTFYGYTF
>TRBJ2-7|TRBV5-1
CASAKGPPDYEQYF
>TRBJ2-2|TRBV5-1
CASSLVTTNTGELFF
>TRBJ2-1|TRBV29-1
CSVPTSGSSNEQFF
>TRBJ1-1|TRBV2
CASSDAGADWEGLTEAFF
>TRBJ1-1|TRBV6-6
CASSYPTEMNTEAFF
>TRBJ2-7|TRBV6-5
CASSYSSGVGEQYF
>TRBJ1-5|TRBV6-1
CASSEVAGGLNQPQHF
>TRBJ2-7|TRBV5-8
CASSFQAGNYEQYF
>TRBJ1-4|TRBV19
CASSKDFRKEKLFF
>TRBJ2-1|TRBV5-1
CASSLTSAYNEQFF
>TRBJ2-7|TRBV7-2
CASRTRETYEQYF
>TRBJ1-5|TRBV15
CATSRAHQGDQPQHF
>TRBJ2-7|TRBV28
CASSLRRQVFSYEQYF
>TRBJ2-6|TRBV7-2
CASSPTGFGGRGANVLTF
>TRBJ2-7|TRBV2
CASSEASYEQYF
>TRBJ1-2|TRBV2
CASEMDRDYGYTF